Reported below is one TCR beta chain. The data derive from a study of sequential checkpoint blockade in melanoma. The protocol was immunoSEQ multiplex PCR, while the TCRdb copy is restricted to in-frame clones and leaves out a portion. The sample shows over 8,000 clones, roughly 74% of them seen only once. Treatment defined: randomized to nivolumab then ipilimumab (arm A) or the reverse (arm B). Germline V gene lookup returns CDR1 MDHEN and CDR2 SYDVKM. The CDR3 covers 13 residues. The V and J ends lost 10 bases and 5 bases respectively, with 16 bases between them. The TCR sequence derives from a human donor with melanoma. This sample comprised CD8+ T cells sorted from blood (inferred from file names), obtained from a patient given nivolumab and ipilimumab in sequence. This rearrangement joins TRBV28 to TRBJ2-3, with D perhaps matching TRBD2 (6 bases). CDR3 coding DNA: TGTGCCACTTCCCCGGGAGCTGGAGATACGCAGTATTTT. It yields the protein CATSPGAGDTQYF. Supplemented by reference TRBV28 and TRBJ2-3, the full variable domain reads DVKVTQSSRYLVKRTGEKVFLECVQDMDHENMFWYRQDPGLGLRLIYFSYDVKMKEKGDIPEGYSVSREKKERFSLILESASTNQTSMYLCATSPGAGDTQYFGPGTRLTVL.